Listed below are T cell receptor beta chains from one sample, sequenced in a study of beta chain features in type 1 diabetes. Produced via immunoSEQ multiplex PCR; TCRdb's table is partial and in-frame only. Of hundreds of thousands of clones listed, roughly 13% were seen once; the top ten hold about 0.02%. The sequencing sample was made of naive CD4+ T cells from blood. The receptor source for this set is a man between 18 and 29 years old with type 1 diabetes. Each CDR3 is given with its conserved first and last residue. D genes are given only for firm matches. A row's size may be missing; if present it is once, few, many or a size class.

TRBV27	NA	NA	TRBJ2-4	CASSLYRENIQYF	TGTGCCAGCAGTTTATACAGGGAAAACATTCAGTACTTC
TRBV20-1	NA	NA	TRBJ2-5	CSARDGETQYF	TGCAGTGCTAGAGATGGAGAGACCCAGTACTTC
TRBV2	NA	few	TRBJ2-7	CASSESPWDPAGYEQYF	TGTGCCAGCAGTGAATCCCCGTGGGATCCCGCCGGCTACGAGCAGTACTTC
TRBV7-9	TRBD1	few	TRBJ2-7	CASSYRDRGYEQYF	TGTGCCAGCAGCTACCGGGACAGGGGTTACGAGCAGTACTTC
TRBV2	NA	NA	TRBJ1-1	CASSGGSEAFF	TGTGCCAGCAGTGGGGGCTCTGAAGCTTTCTTT
TRBV30	NA	NA	TRBJ1-6	CASRLDSSYNSPLHF	TGTGCCTCCAGACTCGATAGCTCCTATAATTCACCCCTCCACTTT
TRBV5-6	NA	NA	TRBJ2-5	CASSLGSTGETQYF	TGTGCCAGCAGCCTAGGCAGTACGGGAGAGACCCAGTACTTC
TRBV9	TRBD2	NA	TRBJ2-7	CASSVGAGGNSYEQYF	TGTGCCAGCAGCGTAGGTGCGGGGGGGAACTCCTACGAGCAGTACTTC
TRBV6-5	NA	NA	TRBJ1-2	CASSWTGLDGYTF	TGTGCCAGCAGCTGGACGGGGTTGGATGGCTACACCTTC
TRBV7-9	NA	few	TRBJ1-1	CASSLVPVTENTEAFF	TGTGCCAGCAGCTTAGTTCCTGTTACGGAGAACACTGAAGCTTTCTTT
TRBV6-5	NA	NA	TRBJ2-7	CASSPHRAYEQYF	TGTGCCAGCAGCCCCCATCGCGCCTACGAGCAGTACTTC
TRBV5-1	NA	NA	TRBJ1-6	CASSSGSAPLHF	TGCGCCAGCAGCTCGGGGTCGGCACCCCTCCACTTT
TRBV5-1	NA	NA	TRBJ2-1	CASSPRLPSSYNEQFF	TGCGCCAGCAGCCCCAGGCTCCCGAGCTCCTACAATGAGCAGTTCTTC
TRBV13	NA	NA	TRBJ1-3	CASSSSQGSGNTIYF	TGTGCCAGCAGCTCCTCCCAGGGTTCTGGAAACACCATATATTTT
TRBV30	NA	few	TRBJ1-5	CAWSYSPGNQPQHF	TGTGCCTGGAGTTACAGTCCTGGCAATCAGCCCCAGCATTTT
TRBV18	TRBD2	NA	TRBJ2-3	CASSPLRGGGTDTQYF	TGTGCCAGCTCACCACTTCGCGGGGGAGGCACAGATACGCAGTATTTT
TRBV6-5	NA	NA	TRBJ2-2	CASSYSSTGTGELFF	TGTGCCAGCAGTTACTCGAGCACAGGCACCGGGGAGCTGTTTTTT